Listed below are T cell receptor beta chains from one sample, sequenced in a study of blood T cells in healthy people across ages. TCRdb analysed the 5' RACE reads with MiXCR anew, one entry per CDR3 protein. The sample includes 2 million or so distinct CDR3 sequences, roughly 52% of them seen just once. The specimen was blood. The source is a woman aged 40 to 55 in good health. Both conserved end residues are part of each CDR3. Each record gives: D gene, V gene, clone size, J gene, CDR3 DNA, CDR3 protein. A D gene is named only where the DNA matches it firmly. Clone size is shown for a subset of rows, as once, few, many or a class of expanded clone.

.	TRBV6-2/TRBV6-3	.	TRBJ1-2	TGTGCCAGCGGGACTGGGGGCACCTTC	CASGTGGTF
.	TRBV29-1	.	TRBJ1-2	TGCAGCGTTGGACGGTTGACTTCCTATGGCTACACCTTC	CSVGRLTSYGYTF
.	TRBV6-2/TRBV6-3	.	TRBJ1-1	TGTGCCAGCAGCCGAACAAATGAAGCTTTCTTT	CASSRTNEAFF
.	TRBV24-1	.	TRBJ2-1	TGTGCCACCAGTGTTAGGAGCACAGGGATTTTCTACAATGAGCAGTTCTTC	CATSVRSTGIFYNEQFF
.	TRBV7-2	few	TRBJ2-6	TGTGCCAGCAGCTTAGTTCACGGGAGCTCTGGGGCCAACGTCCTGACTTTC	CASSLVHGSSGANVLTF
TRBD1	TRBV13	.	TRBJ1-2	TGTGCCAGCAGCTCCGGACAGGGGATCGGCTATGGCTACACCTTC	CASSSGQGIGYGYTF
TRBD1	TRBV18	.	TRBJ1-5	TGTGCCAGCTCGGTTACAGGGGATTCAGGTCAGCCCCAGCATTTT	CASSVTGDSGQPQHF
.	TRBV12-3/TRBV12-4	.	TRBJ2-1	TGTGCCAGCAGTATCACACGAGAGCAGTTCTTC	CASSITREQFF
.	TRBV5-1	.	TRBJ2-4	TGCGCCAGCAGCTTGGGCCCGGGAATACTAGCCAAAAACATTCAGTACTTC	CASSLGPGILAKNIQYF
TRBD2	TRBV5-1	.	TRBJ2-1	TGCGCCAGCAGCTTCCGGGACGGACTAGCGGGTTACAATGAGCAGTTCTTC	CASSFRDGLAGYNEQFF
.	TRBV6-6	.	TRBJ2-5	TGTGCCAGCATTTACTCCCTTCCCCAAGAGACCCAGTACTTC	CASIYSLPQETQYF
.	TRBV5-1	few	TRBJ1-2	TGCGCCAGCAGCTTGGAAAGGGCGGAAGGGGGACGTGGCTACACCTTC	CASSLERAEGGRGYTF
TRBD2	TRBV20-1	.	TRBJ2-3	TGCAGTGCTAGAGAGGTTGCGAGACTAGCGGGGGAAGCCACAGATACGCAGTATTTT	CSAREVARLAGEATDTQYF
TRBD2	TRBV7-2	few	TRBJ2-1	TGTGCCAGCAGCACCGGGGGAGGGCGTGAGCAGTTCTTC	CASSTGGGREQFF
.	TRBV15	few	TRBJ2-7	TGTGCCACCAATGACCCCGGGGGGAGGGGGAATGAGCAGTACTTC	CATNDPGGRGNEQYF
.	TRBV12-3/TRBV12-4	.	TRBJ2-7	TGTGCCAGCAGTGTGACCCCTAGTCCCTACGAGCAGTACTTC	CASSVTPSPYEQYF
TRBD1	TRBV2	few	TRBJ2-5	TGTGCCAGCTCTTCGGACAGGGTTTTGACGGAGACCCAGTACTTC	CASSSDRVLTETQYF
TRBD2	TRBV6-5	.	TRBJ2-7	TGTGCCGCCCAGCGGGGCTACGAGCAGTACTTC	CAAQRGYEQYF
TRBD1	TRBV28	.	TRBJ1-1	TGTGCCAGCAGTTTCGAGGGGGCTGGGCGTTCTGAAGCTTTCTTT	CASSFEGAGRSEAFF
.	TRBV12-3/TRBV12-4	few	TRBJ2-4	TGTGCCAGCAGTTTAGCGGGGTATAACATTCAGTACTTC	CASSLAGYNIQYF
.	TRBV7-9	.	TRBJ2-5	TGTGCCAGCAGCTTCCCACAGGGGGGGCAGACCCAGTACTTC	CASSFPQGGQTQYF
.	TRBV7-2	.	TRBJ2-7	TGTGCCAGCAGCTTACGAGTACAAAAGGTAACCGAGCAGTACTTC	CASSLRVQKVTEQYF